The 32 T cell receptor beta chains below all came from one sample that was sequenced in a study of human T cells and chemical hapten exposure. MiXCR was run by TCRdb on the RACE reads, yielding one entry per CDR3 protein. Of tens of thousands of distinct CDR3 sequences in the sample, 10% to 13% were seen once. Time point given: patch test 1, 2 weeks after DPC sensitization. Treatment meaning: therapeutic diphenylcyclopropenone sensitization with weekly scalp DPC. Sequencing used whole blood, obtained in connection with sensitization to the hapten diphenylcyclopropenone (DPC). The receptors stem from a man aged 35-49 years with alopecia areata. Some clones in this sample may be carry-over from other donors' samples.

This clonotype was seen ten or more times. This CDR3 is CASSPSRGREGSPLHF. The CDR3 bases are TGTGCCAGCAGTCCCTCGAGGGGCAGGGAGGGTTCACCCCTCCACTTT. The chain uses TRBV6-5 and TRBJ1-6; possible D gene TRBD1, 5 bases. Per germline, CDR1 MNHEY and CDR2 SVGAGI. The CDR3 has 16 amino acids. Trimming left V 5 bases short and J 9 bases short, with 20 bases between.

This CDR3 is CASSPSLGPDTQYF. DNA for the CDR3: TGTGCCAGCAGTCCCTCCCTCGGCCCAGATACGCAGTATTTT. The chain has TRBV27 and TRBJ2-3; D is uncertain. Trimming removed 5 bases at V and 4 bases at J, with 13 bases between. The CDR3 covers 14 residues. From germline, CDR1 is MNHEY and CDR2 SMNVEV (reference sequence).

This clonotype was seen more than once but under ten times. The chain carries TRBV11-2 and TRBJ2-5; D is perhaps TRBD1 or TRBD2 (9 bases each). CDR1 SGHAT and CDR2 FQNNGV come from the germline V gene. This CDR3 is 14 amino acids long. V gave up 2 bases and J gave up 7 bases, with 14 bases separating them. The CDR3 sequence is CASSLLAGQGTQYF. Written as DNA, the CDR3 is TGTGCCAGCAGCTTACTAGCGGGACAGGGGACCCAGTACTTC.

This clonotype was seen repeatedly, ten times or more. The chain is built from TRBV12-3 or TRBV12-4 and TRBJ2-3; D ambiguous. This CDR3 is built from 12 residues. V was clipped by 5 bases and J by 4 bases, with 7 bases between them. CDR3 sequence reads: CASSGPSDTQYF. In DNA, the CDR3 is TGTGCCAGCAGTGGCCCCTCAGATACGCAGTATTTT.

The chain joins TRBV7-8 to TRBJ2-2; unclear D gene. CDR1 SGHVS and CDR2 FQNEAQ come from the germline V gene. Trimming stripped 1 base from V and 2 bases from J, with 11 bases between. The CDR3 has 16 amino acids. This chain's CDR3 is CASSLGWSINTGELFF. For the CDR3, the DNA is TGTGCCAGCAGCTTAGGGTGGAGTATCAACACCGGGGAGCTGTTTTTT.

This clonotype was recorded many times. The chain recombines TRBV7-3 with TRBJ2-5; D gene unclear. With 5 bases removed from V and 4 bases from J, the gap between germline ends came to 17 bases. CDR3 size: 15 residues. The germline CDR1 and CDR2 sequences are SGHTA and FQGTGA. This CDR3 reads CASSQGSSQGETQYF. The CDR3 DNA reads TGTGCCAGCAGCCAAGGCTCCAGCCAAGGAGAGACCCAGTACTTC. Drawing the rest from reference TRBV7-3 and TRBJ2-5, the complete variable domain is GAGVSQTPSNKVTEKGKYVELRCDPISGHTALYWYRQSLGQGPEFLIYFQGTGAADDSGLPNDRFFAVRPEGSVSTLKIQRTERGDSAVYLCASSQGSSQGETQYFGPGTRLLVL.

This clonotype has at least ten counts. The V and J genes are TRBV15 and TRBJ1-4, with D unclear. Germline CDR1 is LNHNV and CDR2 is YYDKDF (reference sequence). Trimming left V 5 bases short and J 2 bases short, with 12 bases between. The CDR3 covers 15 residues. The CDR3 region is CATSLQRNTNEKLFF. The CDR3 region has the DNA TGTGCCACCAGCCTCCAAAGGAATACTAATGAAAAACTGTTTTTT.

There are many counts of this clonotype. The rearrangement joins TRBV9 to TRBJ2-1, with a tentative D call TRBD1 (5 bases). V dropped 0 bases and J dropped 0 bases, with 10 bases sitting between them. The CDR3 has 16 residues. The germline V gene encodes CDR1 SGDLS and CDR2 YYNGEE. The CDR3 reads CASSVVGASSYNEQFF. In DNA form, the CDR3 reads TGTGCCAGCAGCGTAGTAGGGGCGTCCTCCTACAATGAGCAGTTCTTC.

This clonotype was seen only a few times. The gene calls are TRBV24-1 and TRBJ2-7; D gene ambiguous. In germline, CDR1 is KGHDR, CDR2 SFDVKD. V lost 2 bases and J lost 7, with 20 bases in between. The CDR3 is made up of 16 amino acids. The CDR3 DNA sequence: TGTGCCACCAGTGATTCTACCGATGGTCCCAGTTTTGAGCAGTACTTC. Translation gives CATSDSTDGPSFEQYF.

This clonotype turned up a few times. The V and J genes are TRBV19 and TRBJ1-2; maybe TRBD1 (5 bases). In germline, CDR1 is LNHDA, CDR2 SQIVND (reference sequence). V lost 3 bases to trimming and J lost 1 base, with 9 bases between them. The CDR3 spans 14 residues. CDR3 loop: CASSIVQGNYGYTF. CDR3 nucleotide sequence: TGTGCCAGTAGTATTGTTCAGGGTAACTATGGCTACACCTTC.

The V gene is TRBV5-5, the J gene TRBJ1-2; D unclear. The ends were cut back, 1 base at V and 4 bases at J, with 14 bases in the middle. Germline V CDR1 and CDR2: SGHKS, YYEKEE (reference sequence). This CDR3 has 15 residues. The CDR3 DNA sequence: TGTGCCAGCAGCTTGTATATGGGGTCCACCTATGGCTACACCTTC. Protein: CASSLYMGSTYGYTF.

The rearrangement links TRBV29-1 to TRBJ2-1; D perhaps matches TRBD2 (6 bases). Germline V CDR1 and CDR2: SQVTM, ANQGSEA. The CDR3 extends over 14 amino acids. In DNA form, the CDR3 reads TGCAGTTCCGGGGGTTTGAGCTCCTACAATGAGCAGTTCTTC. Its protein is CSSGGLSSYNEQFF.

The CDR3 region has the DNA TGTGCCAGCAGCCAAGGGATCCAGGGGGCAGGGGAGACCCAGTACTTC. As protein: CASSQGIQGAGETQYF. The chain links TRBV7-2 to TRBJ2-5; 8 bases are a match to TRBD1. From germline, CDR1 is SGHTA and CDR2 FQGNSA. The CDR3 is 16 residues long. V gave up 5 bases and J gave up 5 bases; unmatched junction bases: 13.

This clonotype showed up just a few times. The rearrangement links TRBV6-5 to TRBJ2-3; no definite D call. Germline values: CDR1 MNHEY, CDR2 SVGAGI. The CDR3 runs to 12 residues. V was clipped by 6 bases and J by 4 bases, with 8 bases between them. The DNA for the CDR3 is TGTGCCAGCAGGCCCGGTCCAGATACGCAGTATTTT. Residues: CASRPGPDTQYF.

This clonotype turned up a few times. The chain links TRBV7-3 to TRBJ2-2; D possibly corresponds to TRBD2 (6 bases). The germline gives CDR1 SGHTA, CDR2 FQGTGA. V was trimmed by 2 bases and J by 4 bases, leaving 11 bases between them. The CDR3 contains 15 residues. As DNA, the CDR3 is TGTGCCAGCAGCTTAGGAGGGGCGGGCACCGGGGAGCTGTTTTTT. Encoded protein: CASSLGGAGTGELFF.

This chain's CDR3 is CAWSVRDYQPQHF. DNA of the CDR3: TGTGCCTGGAGTGTAAGGGACTATCAGCCCCAGCATTTT. The J gene is TRBJ1-5, the V gene TRBV30, with a possible D match to TRBD1 (5 bases). This CDR3 region has 13 residues. Germline CDR1 and CDR2: GTSNPN and SVGIG (reference sequence). V gave up 0 bases and J gave up 5 bases, with 8 bases separating them.

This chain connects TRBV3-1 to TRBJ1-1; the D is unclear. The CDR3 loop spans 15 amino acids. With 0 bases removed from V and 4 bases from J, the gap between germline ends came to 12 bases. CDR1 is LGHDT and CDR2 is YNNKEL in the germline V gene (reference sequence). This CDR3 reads CASSQDRWGATEAFF. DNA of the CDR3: TGTGCCAGCAGCCAAGATCGCTGGGGTGCCACTGAAGCTTTCTTT.

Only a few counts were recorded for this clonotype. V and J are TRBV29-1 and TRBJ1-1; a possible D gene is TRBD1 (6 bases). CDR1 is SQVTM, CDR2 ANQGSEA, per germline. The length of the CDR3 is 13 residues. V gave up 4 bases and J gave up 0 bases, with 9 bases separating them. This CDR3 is CSVGGGMNTEAFF. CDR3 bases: TGCAGCGTTGGGGGGGGCATGAACACTGAAGCTTTCTTT. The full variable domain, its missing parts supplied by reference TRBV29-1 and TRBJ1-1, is SAVISQKPSRDICQRGTSLTIQCQVDSQVTMMFWYRQQPGQSLTLIATANQGSEATYESGFVIDKFPISRPNLTFSTLTVSNMSPEDSSIYLCSVGGGMNTEAFFGQGTRLTVV.

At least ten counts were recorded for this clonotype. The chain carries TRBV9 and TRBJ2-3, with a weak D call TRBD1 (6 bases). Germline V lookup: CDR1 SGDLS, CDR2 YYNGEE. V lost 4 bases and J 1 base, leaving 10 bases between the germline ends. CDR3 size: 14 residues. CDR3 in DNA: TGTGCCAGCAGCCCAGGGGACCGCACAGATACGCAGTATTTT. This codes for CASSPGDRTDTQYF.

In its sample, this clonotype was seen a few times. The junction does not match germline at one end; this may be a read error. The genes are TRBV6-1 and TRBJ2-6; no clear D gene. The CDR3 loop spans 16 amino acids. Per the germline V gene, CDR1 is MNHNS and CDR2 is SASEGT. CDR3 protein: CASREGYTSGANVLTF. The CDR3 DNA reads TGTGCCAGCAGAGAAGGGTATACCTCTGGGGCCAACGTCCTGACTTTC.

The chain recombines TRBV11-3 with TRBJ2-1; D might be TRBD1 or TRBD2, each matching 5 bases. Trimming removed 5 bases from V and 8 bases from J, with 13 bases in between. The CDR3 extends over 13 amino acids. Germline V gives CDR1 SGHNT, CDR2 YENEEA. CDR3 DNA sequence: TGTGCCAGCAGCCTAGGCGTGGGGGATGAGCAGTTCTTC. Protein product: CASSLGVGDEQFF.

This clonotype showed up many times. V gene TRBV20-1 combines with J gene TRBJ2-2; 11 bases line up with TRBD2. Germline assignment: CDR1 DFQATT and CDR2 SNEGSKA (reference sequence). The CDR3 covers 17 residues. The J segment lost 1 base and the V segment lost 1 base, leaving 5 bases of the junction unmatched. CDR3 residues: CSARAGTSGRNTGELFF. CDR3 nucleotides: TGCAGTGCTAGAGCCGGTACTAGCGGGAGGAACACCGGGGAGCTGTTTTTT.

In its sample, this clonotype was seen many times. The CDR3: CASSPRGPNQPQHF. CDR3 nucleotides: TGTGCCAGCAGCCCCCGGGGCCCCAATCAGCCCCAGCATTTT. The chain recombines TRBV6-2 or TRBV6-3 with TRBJ1-5; TRBD1 is a possible D gene (5 bases). CDR3 length: 14 amino acids. From germline, CDR1 is MNHEY and CDR2 SVGEGT. Trimming shortened V by 6 bases and J by 3 bases, and 12 bases separated the two germline ends.

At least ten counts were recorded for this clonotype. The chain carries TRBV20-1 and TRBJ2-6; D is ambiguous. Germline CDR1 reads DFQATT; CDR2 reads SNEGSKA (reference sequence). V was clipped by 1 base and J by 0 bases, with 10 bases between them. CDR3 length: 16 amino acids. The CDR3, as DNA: TGCAGTGCTAGAGCATCCATTGACTCTGGGGCCAACGTCCTGACTTTC. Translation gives CSARASIDSGANVLTF.

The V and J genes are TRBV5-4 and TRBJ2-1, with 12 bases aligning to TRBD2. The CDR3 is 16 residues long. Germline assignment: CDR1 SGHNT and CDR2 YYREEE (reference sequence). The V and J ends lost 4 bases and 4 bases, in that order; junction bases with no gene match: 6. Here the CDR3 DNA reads TGTGCCAGCAGCAGAGATGGACTAGCGGGATACAATGAGCAGTTCTTC. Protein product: CASSRDGLAGYNEQFF. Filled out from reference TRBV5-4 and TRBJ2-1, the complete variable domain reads ETGVTQSPTHLIKTRGQQVTLRCSSQSGHNTVSWYQQALGQGPQFIFQYYREEENGRGNFPPRFSGLQFPNYSSELNVNALELDDSALYLCASSRDGLAGYNEQFFGPGTRLTVL.

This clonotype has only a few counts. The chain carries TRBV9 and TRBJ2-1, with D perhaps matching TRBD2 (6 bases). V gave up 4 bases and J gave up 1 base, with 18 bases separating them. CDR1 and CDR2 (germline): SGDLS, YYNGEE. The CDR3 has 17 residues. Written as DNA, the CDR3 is TGTGCCAGCAGCCCCCCCCTGGGGGGAAGTTCCTACAATGAGCAGTTCTTC. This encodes CASSPPLGGSSYNEQFF.

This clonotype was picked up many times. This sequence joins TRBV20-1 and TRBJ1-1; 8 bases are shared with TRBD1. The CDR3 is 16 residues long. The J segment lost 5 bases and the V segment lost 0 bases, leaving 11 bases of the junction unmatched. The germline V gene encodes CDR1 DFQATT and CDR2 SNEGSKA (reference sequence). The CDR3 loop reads CSARDRSQGALTEAFF. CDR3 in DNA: TGCAGTGCTAGAGATCGAAGTCAGGGGGCGCTTACTGAAGCTTTCTTT.

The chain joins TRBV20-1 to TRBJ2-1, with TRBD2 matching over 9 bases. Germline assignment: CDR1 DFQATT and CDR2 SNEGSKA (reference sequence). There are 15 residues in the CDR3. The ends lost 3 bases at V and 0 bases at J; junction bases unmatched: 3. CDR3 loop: CSARGREGSYNEQFF. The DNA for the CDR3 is TGCAGTGCTAGGGGGCGGGAGGGCTCCTACAATGAGCAGTTCTTC.

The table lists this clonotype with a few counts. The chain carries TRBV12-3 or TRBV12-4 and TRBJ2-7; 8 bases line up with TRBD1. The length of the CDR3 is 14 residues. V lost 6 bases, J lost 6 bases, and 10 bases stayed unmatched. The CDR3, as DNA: TGTGCCAGCAGAAACCAGGGGGCAGTCGGCGAGCAGTACTTC. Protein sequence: CASRNQGAVGEQYF.

The DNA of the CDR3 is TGTGCCAGCAGCCCTTGGACAACAGCCGCCTACGAGCAGTACTTC. Translating gives CASSPWTTAAYEQYF. This sequence joins TRBV11-2 and TRBJ2-7, with a weak D call TRBD1 (5 bases). CDR3 size: 15 residues. The germline V and J ends were trimmed by 5 bases and 2 bases, with 16 bases remaining between them. Germline values: CDR1 SGHAT, CDR2 FQNNGV.

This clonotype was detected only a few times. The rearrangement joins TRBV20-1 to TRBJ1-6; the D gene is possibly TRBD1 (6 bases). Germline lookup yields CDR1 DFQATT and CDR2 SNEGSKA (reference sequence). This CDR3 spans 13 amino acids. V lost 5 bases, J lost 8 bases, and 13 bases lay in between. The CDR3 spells CSAPGGGDSPLHF. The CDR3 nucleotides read TGCAGTGCTCCCGGGGGCGGGGATTCACCCCTCCACTTT.

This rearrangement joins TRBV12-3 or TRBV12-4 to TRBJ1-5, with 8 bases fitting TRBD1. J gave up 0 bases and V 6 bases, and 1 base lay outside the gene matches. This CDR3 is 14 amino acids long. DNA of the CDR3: TGTGCCAGCAGACAGGGGGTTAGCAATCAGCCCCAGCATTTT. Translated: CASRQGVSNQPQHF.